Below, 12 T cell receptor beta chains from the same sample are listed, as sequenced in a study of shared clonotypes between healthy human individuals. Assay used: immunoSEQ multiplex PCR; TCRdb lists only in-frame clones, some missing. The sample has under 600,000 clones; 97% are singletons. Sequencing used naive CD4+ T cells sorted from blood. Documented subset: CD45RA+ positively selected. The source of these receptors is a woman in her twenties or thirties in good health.

The J gene is TRBJ2-1, the V gene TRBV11-2, with 8 bases lining up with TRBD1. The length of the CDR3 is 16 residues. V gave up 1 base and J gave up 9 bases; unmatched junction bases: 11. In germline, CDR1 is SGHAT, CDR2 FQNNGV. DNA for the CDR3: TGTGCCAGCAGCTTAGGTGCTACAGGGGGGTTGGGTGAGCAGTTCTTC. Translation: CASSLGATGGLGEQFF. The full variable domain, in which reference TRBV11-2 and TRBJ2-1 provide the parts outside the CDR3, is EAGVAQSPRYKIIEKRQSVAFWCNPISGHATLYWYQQILGQGPKLLIQFQNNGVVDDSQLPKDRFSAERLKGVDSTLKIQPAKLEDSAVYLCASSLGATGGLGEQFFGPGTRLTVL.

This clone was detected once. The chain has TRBV28 and TRBJ2-7, with D perhaps TRBD2 (5 bases). Per germline, CDR1 MDHEN and CDR2 SYDVKM. V lost 3 bases and J lost 4, with 16 bases in between. This CDR3 contains 15 residues. The CDR3 DNA reads as TGTGCCAGCAGTTTCGGCCTAGCCTTTTCGTACGAGCAGTACTTC. It is translated as CASSFGLAFSYEQYF.

This sequence joins TRBV28 and TRBJ1-1; possible D gene TRBD1, 5 bases. V was clipped by 5 bases and J by 12 bases, with 25 bases between them. There are 15 residues in the CDR3. Germline CDR1 reads MDHEN; CDR2 reads SYDVKM. The CDR3 DNA reads TGTGCCAGCAGTCCCTCCTTGGGGGGTGAATTGATGTCTTTCTTT. Protein product: CASSPSLGGELMSFF. The whole variable domain, filled in from reference TRBV28 and TRBJ1-1, reads DVKVTQSSRYLVKRTGEKVFLECVQDMDHENMFWYRQDPGLGLRLIYFSYDVKMKEKGDIPEGYSVSREKKERFSLILESASTNQTSMYLCASSPSLGGELMSFFGQGTRLTVV.

This chain joins TRBV2 and TRBJ2-4; 11 bases align to TRBD2. Per the germline V gene, CDR1 is SNHLY and CDR2 is FYNNEI. This CDR3 contains 15 residues. J was trimmed by 1 base and V by 10 bases; bases with no gene match: 6. CDR3 coding DNA: TGTGCCACGACACTAGCGGGAGTCGCCAAAAACATTCAGTACTTC. Its protein product is CATTLAGVAKNIQYF.

V gene TRBV28 combines with J gene TRBJ2-2, with TRBD1 matching over 8 bases. The J segment lost 6 bases and the V segment lost 3 bases, leaving 6 bases of the junction unmatched. Germline V gene data show CDR1 as MDHEN and CDR2 as SYDVKM. This CDR3 has 15 amino acids. The CDR3 DNA reads as TGTGCCAGCAGTTTTTCCCAGGGGGCGGCCGGGGAGCTGTTTTTT. Protein sequence: CASSFSQGAAGELFF.

The V and J genes are TRBV28 and TRBJ1-5; 8 nucleotides line up with TRBD1. The germline V gene encodes CDR1 MDHEN and CDR2 SYDVKM. CDR3 length: 17 amino acids. After removal of 0 bases from V and 1 base from J, the junction contained 5 bases not matched to a gene. CDR3 amino acids: CASSLWTTGVSNQPQHF. In nucleotides, the CDR3 is TGTGCCAGCAGTTTATGGACGACAGGGGTGAGCAATCAGCCCCAGCATTTT.

J is TRBJ2-1 and V is TRBV27, with 9 positions matching TRBD1. V shed 2 bases and J 6 bases; nucleotides not matched to a gene: 11. Germline V gene sequence: CDR1 MNHEY, CDR2 SMNVEV (reference sequence). This CDR3 comprises 17 residues. In DNA, the CDR3 is TGTGCCAGCAGTTTACGTCCCGGGACAGGGATCGGCAATGAGCAGTTCTTC. Translated, it gives CASSLRPGTGIGNEQFF.

This chain joins TRBV30 and TRBJ2-2; D is uncertain. The CDR3 has 13 residues. The V gene lost 3 bases and the J gene lost 7 bases, with 12 bases spanning the gap. Per germline, CDR1 GTSNPN and CDR2 SVGIG (reference sequence). CDR3 coding DNA: TGTGCCTGGAGGTACGGACGCGGCGGGGAGCTGTTTTTT. This translates into CAWRYGRGGELFF. The variable domain in full, completed from reference TRBV30 and TRBJ2-2, reads SQTIHQWPATLVQPVGSPLSLECTVEGTSNPNLYWYRQAAGRGLQLLFYSVGIGQISSEVPQNLSASRPQDRQFILSSKKLLLSDSGFYLCAWRYGRGGELFFGEGSRLTVL.

The chain combines TRBV5-1 with TRBJ1-4; D ambiguous. With 0 bases removed from V and 0 bases from J, the gap between germline ends came to 6 bases. CDR1 and CDR2 from the germline V gene are SGHRS and YFSETQ. The CDR3 covers 15 residues. This CDR3 reads CASSLGGATNEKLFF. CDR3 in DNA: TGCGCCAGCAGCTTGGGAGGAGCAACTAATGAAAAACTGTTTTTT. The full variable domain, its missing parts supplied by reference TRBV5-1 and TRBJ1-4, is KAGVTQTPRYLIKTRGQQVTLSCSPISGHRSVSWYQQTPGQGLQFLFEYFSETQRNKGNFPGRFSGRQFSNSRSEMNVSTLELGDSALYLCASSLGGATNEKLFFGSGTQLSVL.

V usage is TRBV6-6 and J usage is TRBJ2-1; 7 bases agree with TRBD1. Germline V CDR1 and CDR2: MNHNY, SVGAGI (reference sequence). The junction had 3 bases not matched to a gene; V was cut back by 5 bases and J by 2 bases. The CDR3 has 14 amino acids. In DNA, the CDR3 is TGTGCCAGCAGTGGGACAGAACCCTACAATGAGCAGTTCTTC. Its translation: CASSGTEPYNEQFF.

This clone occurred once. This chain links TRBV19 with TRBJ2-1, with no clear D. Trimming took off 4 bases at V and 4 bases at J, with 14 bases between the two ends. The germline V gene encodes CDR1 LNHDA and CDR2 SQIVND (reference sequence). The CDR3 covers 15 residues. The CDR3 sequence is CASSKRETLYNEQFF. The CDR3 nucleotides are TGTGCCAGTAGTAAAAGAGAAACCTTATACAATGAGCAGTTCTTC.

This sequence joins TRBV5-4 and TRBJ2-5, with 12 nucleotides matching TRBD2. Trimming at V came to 0 bases and at J to 1 base, leaving 7 bases not matched to a gene. The CDR3 runs to 18 residues. Germline V lookup: CDR1 SGHNT, CDR2 YYREEE (reference sequence). DNA of the CDR3: TGTGCCAGCAGCTTGGGTCTAGCGGGAGGGCGGGGCCAAGAGACCCAGTACTTC. This translates into CASSLGLAGGRGQETQYF.